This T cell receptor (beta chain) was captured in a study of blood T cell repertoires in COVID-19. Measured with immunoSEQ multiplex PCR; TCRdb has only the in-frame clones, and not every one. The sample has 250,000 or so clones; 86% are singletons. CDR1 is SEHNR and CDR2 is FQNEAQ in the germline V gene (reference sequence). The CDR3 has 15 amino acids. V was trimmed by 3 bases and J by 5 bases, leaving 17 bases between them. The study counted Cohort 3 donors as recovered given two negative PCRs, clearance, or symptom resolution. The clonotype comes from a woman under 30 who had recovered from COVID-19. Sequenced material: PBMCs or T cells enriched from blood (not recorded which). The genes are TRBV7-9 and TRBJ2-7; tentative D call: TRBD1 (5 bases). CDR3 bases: TGTGCCAGCAGCTTGGCAGACAGCTTGTTGGACGAGCAGTACTTC. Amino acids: CASSLADSLLDEQYF.